This T cell receptor beta chain was sequenced during a study of blood T cell repertoires in COVID-19. Trimming took 6 bases from V and 0 from J; bases not matched to a gene: 8. In germline, CDR1 is SNHLY, CDR2 FYNNEI. The CDR3 sequence is 16 residues long. Sequenced by immunoSEQ multiplex PCR; TCRdb stores in-frame clones only, minus some. The table shows approximately 390,000 clones, with roughly 87% occurring only once. Material: PBMCs or T cells enriched from blood (not recorded which). The rearrangement uses TRBV2 and TRBJ2-3; 8 bases line up with TRBD2. The source of this sequence is a middle-aged woman with acute COVID-19. The CDR3 bases are TGTGCCAGCAGGGCCTTGACTAGCGCTAGCACAGATACGCAGTATTTT. Amino acid sequence: CASRALTSASTDTQYF. Together with reference TRBV2 and TRBJ2-3, the CDR3 gives the full variable domain: EPEVTQTPSHQVTQMGQEVILRCVPISNHLYFYWYRQILGQKVEFLVSFYNNEISEKSEIFDDQFSVERPDGSNFTLKIRSTKLEDSAMYFCASRALTSASTDTQYFGPGTRLTVL.